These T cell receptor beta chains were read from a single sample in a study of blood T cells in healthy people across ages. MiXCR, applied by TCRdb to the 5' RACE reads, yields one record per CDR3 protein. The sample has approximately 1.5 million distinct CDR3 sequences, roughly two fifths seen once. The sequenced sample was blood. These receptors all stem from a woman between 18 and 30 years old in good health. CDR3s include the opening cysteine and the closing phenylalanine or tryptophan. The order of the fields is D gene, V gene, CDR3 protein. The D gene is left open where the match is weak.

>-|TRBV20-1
CSAPLLDGYTF
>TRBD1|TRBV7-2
CASSLAATGGGIYEQYF
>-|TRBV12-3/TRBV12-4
CASSSPGKLHEQYF
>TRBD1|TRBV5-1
CASSQGQQANYGYTF
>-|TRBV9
CASSGQGFPNYGYTF
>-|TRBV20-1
CSATLYRELGEQYF
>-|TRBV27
CASTLRGSYKEQYF
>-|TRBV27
CASRQKGSYSYEQYF
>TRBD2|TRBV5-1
CASSLVFQRGGYNEQYF
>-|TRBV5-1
CASSLVAARNEQYF
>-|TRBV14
CASSQAPAGLTYNEQFF
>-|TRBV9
CASSVGGFYSGANVLTF
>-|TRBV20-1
CSFPKGNEQYF
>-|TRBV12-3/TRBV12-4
CASSFDSEPFYGYTF
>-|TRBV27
CASSSWGLGNEKLFF
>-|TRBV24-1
CATSDDDRRQYF